What follows are 30 T cell receptor beta chains derived from one specimen sequenced in a study of T cell responses to AZD1222 COVID-19 vaccine. Sequencing was performed with immunoSEQ multiplex PCR; in TCRdb, only in-frame clones are kept and a portion is missing. The table has approximately 160,000 clones, 85% to 95% seen once. This sample comprised peripheral blood, obtained 28 days after the second AZD1222 dose. These receptors all come from an adult who received the AZD1222 COVID-19 vaccine.

About this clone: At one of its ends the junction is not consistent with the germline gene, which may arise from a read error. The chain links TRBV11-2 to TRBJ2-7, with no clear D. The CDR3 totals 13 residues. Germline V gene sequence: CDR1 SGHAT, CDR2 FQNNGV. The CDR3 DNA follows: TGTGCCAGCAGCTTAGCGTTCTCCCACGAGCAGTACTTC. It encodes CASSLAFSHEQYF.

The rearrangement uses TRBV3-1 (or the pseudogene TRBV3-2) and TRBJ2-3; 9 bases are a match to TRBD2. The ends lost 4 bases at V and 5 bases at J; junction bases unmatched: 13. This CDR3 has 17 residues. CDR1 LGHDT and CDR2 YNNKEL come from the germline V gene (reference sequence). DNA of the CDR3: TGTGCCAGCAGCCCCCAACCTAGCGGGACCTATATAGATACGCAGTATTTT. As protein: CASSPQPSGTYIDTQYF.

CDR3 in DNA: TGTGCCAGCATCCCGGGACGCATTTTGGGAAATGAAAAACTGTTTTTT. It encodes CASIPGRILGNEKLFF. This chain connects TRBV21-1 to TRBJ1-4. TRBV21-1 is described as a pseudogene. The CDR3 extends over 16 amino acids.

The gene calls are TRBV10-2 and TRBJ2-1; D gene unclear. The CDR3 totals 10 residues. Trimming shortened V by 4 bases and J by 8 bases, and 3 bases separated the two germline ends. Germline CDR1 and CDR2: WSHSY and SAAADI. The CDR3 region is CASSGYEQFF. The CDR3 DNA is TGCGCCAGCAGTGGATATGAGCAGTTCTTC.

This chain links TRBV28 with TRBJ2-3; no firm D call. Looked up from germline, CDR1 is MDHEN and CDR2 is SYDVKM. This CDR3 has 15 residues. V was shortened by 7 bases and J by 0 bases, with 14 bases between the two germline ends. CDR3 amino acids: CASTDRRSSTDTQYF. CDR3 bases: TGTGCCAGCACCGACCGACGCTCTAGCACAGATACGCAGTATTTT.

This clone counts as large (0.1 to 1%). This chain joins TRBV28 and TRBJ2-3, with a tentative D call TRBD2 (5 bases). Germline V gene lookup returns CDR1 MDHEN and CDR2 SYDVKM. Trimming removed 2 bases at V and 0 bases at J, with 12 bases between. The CDR3 runs to 16 residues. This CDR3 is CASSLIERTSTDTQYF. The CDR3 DNA is TGTGCCAGCAGTTTAATCGAGCGGACTAGCACAGATACGCAGTATTTT.

V gene TRBV18 combines with J gene TRBJ2-7, with D uncertain. The CDR3 totals 14 residues. The germline V gene has CDR1 KGHSH and CDR2 LQKENI. V dropped 2 bases and J dropped 4 bases, with 12 bases sitting between them. CDR3 nucleotide sequence: TGTGCCAGCTCACCAAGAGAGCGTCCTTACGAGCAGTACTTC. Amino acids: CASSPRERPYEQYF.

This clone was seen only once. This chain connects TRBV10-2 to TRBJ2-5; possibly TRBD1 for D (6 bases). CDR1 and CDR2 from the germline V gene are WSHSY and SAAADI. The germline V and J ends were trimmed by 6 bases and 4 bases, with 12 bases remaining between them. The CDR3 has 13 amino acids. The CDR3 DNA is TGCGCCAGCAGGGTGGGGGCAGCAGAGACCCAGTACTTC. Amino acids: CASRVGAAETQYF.

The chain combines TRBV20-1 with TRBJ1-6; D remains unclear. Trimming stripped 3 bases from V and 7 bases from J, with 13 bases between. This CDR3 is 14 amino acids long. Germline CDR1 DFQATT, CDR2 SNEGSKA (reference sequence). CDR3 sequence (DNA): TGCAGTGCTAGTAGGACTGCGGAGAATTCACCCCTCCACTTT. It encodes CSASRTAENSPLHF.

This chain links TRBV7-9 with TRBJ2-5; a possible D gene is TRBD1 (5 bases). Germline V gene sequence: CDR1 SEHNR, CDR2 FQNEAQ (reference sequence). The CDR3 has 16 residues. Trimming took 5 bases from V and 5 from J, leaving 21 bases between them. CDR3 in DNA: TGTGCCAGCAGCCCCCTAAGGGGTCCCGGTTATGAGACCCAGTACTTC. Translation gives CASSPLRGPGYETQYF. Filled out from reference TRBV7-9 and TRBJ2-5, the complete variable domain reads DTGVSQNPRHKITKRGQNVTFRCDPISEHNRLYWYRQTLGQGPEFLTYFQNEAQLEKSRLLSDRFSAERPKGSFSTLEIQRTEQGDSAMYLCASSPLRGPGYETQYFGPGTRLLVL.

This clone came up once. CDR3 region: CASSLGLAAADEQFF. DNA for the CDR3: TGTGCCAGCAGCCTGGGACTAGCGGCTGCCGATGAGCAGTTCTTC. The J gene is TRBJ2-1, the V gene TRBV14, with 11 bases lining up with TRBD2. This CDR3 spans 15 amino acids. Trimming cost V 4 bases and J 8 bases; bases outside gene matches: 7. Per the germline V gene, CDR1 is SGHDN and CDR2 is FVKESK.

This clone was recorded once. V is TRBV10-3 and J is TRBJ2-3, with 11 nucleotides matching TRBD1. J was trimmed by 4 bases and V by 3 bases; bases with no gene match: 3. The germline V gene has CDR1 ENHRY and CDR2 SYGVKD. This CDR3 comprises 15 residues. The CDR3 nucleotides are TGTGCCATCAGTGATTGGGACAGGGGGGCAGATACGCAGTATTTT. Translated, it gives CAISDWDRGADTQYF.

The rearrangement uses TRBV7-9 and TRBJ1-4; 7 bases fit TRBD1. Germline V gene lookup returns CDR1 SEHNR and CDR2 FQNEAQ (reference sequence). V lost 5 bases to trimming and J lost 7 bases; unmatched junction nucleotides: 4. CDR3 length: 13 residues. The CDR3 reads CASSRGTVEKLFF. For the CDR3, the DNA is TGTGCCAGCAGCCGCGGGACAGTTGAAAAACTGTTTTTT.

This clone was recorded only once. The rearrangement links TRBV7-2 to TRBJ2-5, with TRBD2 as a possible D gene (7 bases). In germline, CDR1 is SGHTA, CDR2 FQGNSA. CDR3 length equals 14 residues. The germline V and J ends were trimmed by 4 bases and 5 bases, with 14 bases remaining between them. CDR3 protein: CASSSPGRGETQYF. CDR3 sequence (DNA): TGTGCCAGCAGCTCCCCAGGGAGGGGGGAGACCCAGTACTTC.

The CDR3 DNA reads TGTGCCAGCAGCTTAGATGGGGGCTCCTACGAGCAGTACTTC. The encoded protein is CASSLDGGSYEQYF. This rearrangement joins TRBV11-3 to TRBJ2-7; D might be TRBD1 or TRBD2, each matching 5 bases. Trimming pared 0 bases from V and 0 bases from J, leaving 6 bases between. Per germline, CDR1 SGHNT and CDR2 YENEEA. The CDR3 contains 14 residues.

The chain links TRBV9 to TRBJ1-2; D remains unclear. The CDR3 consists of 13 residues. The germline V gene has CDR1 SGDLS and CDR2 YYNGEE. V lost 4 bases and J 7 bases, leaving 14 bases between the germline ends. The CDR3 DNA sequence: TGTGCCAGCAGCCCAAGAGCTATTGGTGGCTACACCTTC. This gives the protein CASSPRAIGGYTF.

The J gene is TRBJ1-5, the V gene TRBV28; D is possibly TRBD1 (5 bases). There are 14 residues in the CDR3. Trimming removed 5 bases from V and 6 bases from J, with 14 bases in between. The V gene's germline CDR1 is MDHEN and CDR2 SYDVKM. CDR3 sequence (DNA): TGTGCCAGCAGTGCCGGGGGAGGAGGTCAGCCCCAGCATTTT. Translation: CASSAGGGGQPQHF.

The chain uses TRBV5-1 and TRBJ1-5; D ambiguous. The CDR3 consists of 13 residues. V was trimmed by 0 bases and J by 7 bases, leaving 8 bases between them. Germline CDR1 reads SGHRS; CDR2 reads YFSETQ. The CDR3 coding sequence is TGCGCCAGCAGCTTGGACGGAACCCAGCCCCAGCATTTT. As protein: CASSLDGTQPQHF.

The CDR3 reads CASSYIRDLAKNIQYF. The CDR3, as DNA: TGTGCCAGCAGTTACATTCGAGATCTAGCCAAAAACATTCAGTACTTC. This sequence joins TRBV6-5 and TRBJ2-4; D is uncertain. CDR1 is MNHEY, CDR2 SVGAGI, per germline. CDR3 length: 16 amino acids. V dropped 2 bases and J dropped 0 bases, with 11 bases sitting between them.

The chain is built from TRBV7-2 and TRBJ1-1; unclear D gene. V lost 3 bases to trimming and J lost 1 base, with 9 bases between them. The CDR3 is 14 residues long. Germline loops: CDR1 SGHTA, CDR2 FQGNSA. For the CDR3, the DNA is TGTGCCAGCAGCTTTAATGGGAGGAACACTGAAGCTTTCTTT. Translated: CASSFNGRNTEAFF. Full variable domain (remainder filled in from reference TRBV7-2 and TRBJ1-1): GAGVSQSPSNKVTEKGKDVELRCDPISGHTALYWYRQSLGQGLEFLIYFQGNSAPDKSGLPSDRFSAERTGGSVSTLTIQRTQQEDSAVYLCASSFNGRNTEAFFGQGTRLTVV.

This rearrangement joins TRBV28 to TRBJ1-5, with no clear D. The V end lost 7 bases, the J end lost 0 bases, and 13 bases lay between the germline ends. In germline, CDR1 is MDHEN, CDR2 SYDVKM. The CDR3 is 15 amino acids. The CDR3 spells CASTPIRLSNQPQHF. In DNA form, the CDR3 reads TGTGCCAGCACCCCCATCCGCCTTAGCAATCAGCCCCAGCATTTT. Combining the CDR3 with reference TRBV28 and TRBJ1-5 gives the whole variable domain DVKVTQSSRYLVKRTGEKVFLECVQDMDHENMFWYRQDPGLGLRLIYFSYDVKMKEKGDIPEGYSVSREKKERFSLILESASTNQTSMYLCASTPIRLSNQPQHFGDGTRLSIL.

The rearrangement uses TRBV6-5 and TRBJ1-1, with D unresolved. The CDR3 covers 14 residues. The V and J ends lost 5 bases and 1 base respectively, with 11 bases between them. Germline lookup yields CDR1 MNHEY and CDR2 SVGAGI. The CDR3 DNA reads TGTGCCAGCAGTACCCGCAGCCGGAACACTGAAGCTTTCTTT. Its protein is CASSTRSRNTEAFF.

DNA of the CDR3: TGTGCCAGCAGCCCACGTTTGTCTAGCGGGACATACGAGCAGTACTTC. It specifies CASSPRLSSGTYEQYF. The rearrangement links TRBV9 to TRBJ2-7, with 9 bases lining up with TRBD2. J gave up 4 bases and V 4 bases, and 12 bases lay outside the gene matches. Germline V gene sequence: CDR1 SGDLS, CDR2 YYNGEE. The CDR3 has 16 amino acids. The complete variable domain, with remaining parts taken from reference TRBV9 and TRBJ2-7, reads DSGVTQTPKHLITATGQRVTLRCSPRSGDLSVYWYQQSLDQGLQFLIQYYNGEERAKGNILERFSAQQFPDLHSELNLSSLELGDSALYFCASSPRLSSGTYEQYFGPGTRLTVT.

The J gene is TRBJ2-7, the V gene TRBV27; perhaps TRBD2 as D (5 bases). The germline V gene has CDR1 MNHEY and CDR2 SMNVEV (reference sequence). The CDR3 contains 14 residues. Trimming left V 2 bases short and J 0 bases short, with 8 bases between. CDR3 in DNA: TGTGCCAGCAGTTTACGCGAGGGCTCCTACGAGCAGTACTTC. Protein product: CASSLREGSYEQYF.

The chain is built from TRBV6-4 and TRBJ2-2; a possible D gene is TRBD2 (6 bases). Looked up from germline, CDR1 is MRHNA and CDR2 is SNTAGT. The V end lost 11 bases, the J end lost 6 bases, and 19 bases lay between the germline ends. The CDR3 contains 14 residues. CDR3 protein: CARCDGSPPGELFF. CDR3 bases: TGTGCCCGGTGCGACGGGAGTCCTCCCGGGGAGCTGTTTTTT.

The chain has TRBV29-1 and TRBJ1-1; no firm D call. This CDR3 is 12 amino acids long. The germline CDR1 and CDR2 sequences are SQVTM and ANQGSEA. CDR3 region: CIHTVLNTEAFF. The DNA of the CDR3 is TGCATCCACACCGTATTGAACACTGAAGCTTTCTTT.

The gene calls are TRBV20-1 and TRBJ1-5; a possible D gene is TRBD1 (5 bases). Germline-derived CDR1 and CDR2 are DFQATT and SNEGSKA (reference sequence). The CDR3 runs to 15 residues. V was trimmed by 3 bases and J by 0 bases, leaving 12 bases between them. The CDR3 coding sequence is TGCAGTGCTAGTAACCGGGACTCTAGCAATCAGCCCCAGCATTTT. Its translation: CSASNRDSSNQPQHF.

The chain carries TRBV7-8 and TRBJ2-1; the D is unclear. CDR3 length equals 12 residues. Per the germline V gene, CDR1 is SGHVS and CDR2 is FQNEAQ. Trimming stripped 1 base from V and 7 bases from J, with 5 bases between. The CDR3 DNA follows: TGTGCCAGCAGCTTAGTGGTAAATGAGCAGTTCTTC. The encoded protein is CASSLVVNEQFF.

V and J are TRBV3-1 (or the pseudogene TRBV3-2) and TRBJ1-1; D gene ambiguous. Germline V lookup: CDR1 LGHDT, CDR2 YNNKEL (reference sequence). This CDR3 contains 15 residues. The V end was cut by 1 base, the J end by 4 bases, with 13 bases between. In DNA form, the CDR3 reads TGTGCCAGCAGCCAAGGTGTTACTGGGTCCACTGAAGCTTTCTTT. This gives the protein CASSQGVTGSTEAFF.

The chain employs TRBV19 and TRBJ2-4; TRBD1 might be the D (6 bases). Per the germline V gene, CDR1 is LNHDA and CDR2 is SQIVND (reference sequence). Trimming pared 3 bases from V and 1 base from J, leaving 7 bases between. This CDR3 region has 14 residues. Here the CDR3 reads CASSMQGAKNIQYF. CDR3 in DNA: TGTGCCAGTAGTATGCAGGGGGCCAAAAACATTCAGTACTTC.